What follows is one T cell receptor (beta chain) and its context. Trimming took off 6 bases at V and 3 bases at J, with 11 bases between the two ends. This CDR3 has 13 residues. Germline V CDR1 and CDR2: ENHRY, SYGVKD. The assay was immunoSEQ multiplex PCR, and TCRdb's table has in-frame clones only and misses some. The data contain more than 90,000 clones, around nine tenths of them singletons. These data belong to a study of siplizumab effects on memory and regulatory T cells. The chain carries TRBV10-3 and TRBJ1-2; D possibly corresponds to TRBD1 (6 bases). The receptor comes from a human donor in good health. Sequenced: non-Treg CD4+ T cells sorted from blood. The CDR3 region has the DNA TGTGCCATCAGCACAGGGTCGGACTATGGCTACACCTTC. Protein: CAISTGSDYGYTF.